These 7 T cell receptor beta chains share one sample of origin, sequenced in a study of OX40 agonist ivuxolimab in advanced cancers. TCRdb's copy holds only in-frame clones and misses some; the assay was immunoSEQ multiplex PCR. Of tens of thousands of clones in the sample, about three quarters were seen once. The sample was CD4+ or CD8+ T cells sorted from blood, taken in a trial of the OX40 agonist ivuxolimab. The receptors were gathered from an adult with an advanced solid tumor such as melanoma, head and neck, liver or kidney cancer.

This clone was detected only once. The chain combines TRBV29-1 with TRBJ1-5; TRBD1 might be the D (5 bases). The V end lost 7 bases, the J end lost 0 bases, and 19 bases lay between the germline ends. From germline, CDR1 is SQVTM and CDR2 ANQGSEA. This CDR3 has 16 amino acids. The CDR3 is CSGGWPDRFSNQPQHF. CDR3 DNA sequence: TGCAGCGGGGGATGGCCCGACAGATTTAGCAATCAGCCCCAGCATTTT.

V and J are TRBV5-1 and TRBJ2-1, with a possible D match to TRBD1 (5 bases). The CDR3 is 15 amino acids. V gave up 4 bases and J gave up 4 bases, with 15 bases separating them. Per the germline V gene, CDR1 is SGHRS and CDR2 is YFSETQ. CDR3 nucleotides: TGCGCCAGCAGCCTGCAGGGTCTAGGGTACAATGAGCAGTTCTTC. This gives the protein CASSLQGLGYNEQFF.

This chain uses TRBV4-1 with TRBJ1-2, with D tentatively TRBD1 (5 bases). Looked up from germline, CDR1 is MGHRA and CDR2 is YSYEKL. The CDR3 length is 15 residues. The V gene lost 6 bases and the J gene lost 0 bases, with 14 bases spanning the gap. The chain's CDR3 is CASRLEGSTNYGYTF. The CDR3, as DNA: TGCGCCAGCAGACTAGAGGGGAGTACTAACTATGGCTACACCTTC.

The gene calls are TRBV4-1 and TRBJ2-1; 8 bases align to TRBD2. The germline V gene encodes CDR1 MGHRA and CDR2 YSYEKL. CDR3 length: 17 amino acids. The ends lost 7 bases at V and 1 base at J; junction bases unmatched: 12. CDR3 DNA sequence: TGCGCCAGCACCCGGACCGCGGGGGGCTCTTCCTACAATGAGCAGTTCTTC. It translates to CASTRTAGGSSYNEQFF.

The chain's CDR3 is CASSRTGANYGYTF. CDR3 DNA: TGTGCCAGCAGCCGGACAGGCGCCAACTATGGCTACACCTTC. The J gene is TRBJ1-2, the V gene TRBV5-4; 7 bases fit TRBD1. This CDR3 has 14 amino acids. Germline V gene lookup returns CDR1 SGHNT and CDR2 YYREEE (reference sequence). The junction had 5 bases not matched to a gene; V was cut back by 4 bases and J by 2 bases.

V usage is TRBV15 and J usage is TRBJ2-3; D gene unclear. Trimming removed 1 base at V and 2 bases at J, with 4 bases between. The CDR3 contains 13 residues. Looked up from germline, CDR1 is LNHNV and CDR2 is YYDKDF (reference sequence). CDR3 coding DNA: TGTGCCACCAGCAGAGGTAACACAGATACGCAGTATTTT. This sequence encodes CATSRGNTDTQYF.

The V call is TRBV11-2, the J call TRBJ1-1; a possible D gene is TRBD1 (5 bases). V was shortened by 5 bases and J by 3 bases, with 19 bases between the two germline ends. The length of the CDR3 is 16 residues. Germline V gene sequence: CDR1 SGHAT, CDR2 FQNNGV. The CDR3 spells CASSAFRETLDTEAFF. CDR3 in DNA: TGTGCCAGCAGCGCGTTCAGGGAAACCCTGGACACTGAAGCTTTCTTT.